A single sample is the source of the 5 T cell receptor beta chains below, sequenced in a study of T cells in women clearing cervical HPV infection. Sequencing used immunoSEQ multiplex PCR; TCRdb keeps in-frame clones, though not all of them. Its table lists some 50,000 clones. What was sequenced was blood buffy coat. Receptors originate from a woman between 18 and 70 years old with a cervical HPV16 infection that either progressed to CIN3+ or cleared (not recorded which).

As regards this clone: The CDR3 goes on 3 residues after the read ends, and that part is filled in from the germline J gene. The gene calls are TRBV2 and TRBJ1-2, with 8 bases identical to TRBD1. Germline CDR1 and CDR2: SNHLY and FYNNEI. Trimming removed 11 bases from V and 0 bases from J; junction bases left unmatched: 11. This CDR3 region has 15 residues. Incomplete CDR3 DNA: TGTGCCGCACGGACAGGGATCATAGCTAACTATGGC. Translating gives CAARTGIIANYG. From start to end, the CDR3 is CAARTGIIANYGYTF.

The CDR3 sequence is CASRPAFGTGGPNTEAFF. CDR3 DNA, as far as it was read: TGTGCCAGCAGGCCCGCGTTTGGAACAGGGGGCCCGAACACTGAA. The V call is TRBV2, the J call TRBJ1-1, with 9 bases aligning to TRBD1. The read ends 3 residues before the CDR3 terminus; that terminus is restored from the germline J gene. The ends lost 6 bases at V and 1 base at J; junction bases unmatched: 15. Germline values: CDR1 SNHLY, CDR2 FYNNEI. This CDR3 is 18 amino acids long.

As to this clone: The sequence runs out 3 residues before the end of the CDR3; the remainder is reconstructed from the germline J gene. V and J are TRBV19 and TRBJ1-2; 7 bases align to TRBD1. J gave up 2 bases and V 4 bases, and 1 base lay outside the gene matches. The V gene's germline CDR1 is LNHDA and CDR2 SQIVND (reference sequence). This CDR3 contains 13 residues. CDR3 loop: CASSTGQNYGYTF. CDR3 bases read: TGTGCCAGTAGTACGGGACAGAACTATGGC.

Note on this clone: The read terminates 3 residues ahead of where the CDR3 ends, so the germline J gene completes it. The chain uses TRBV7-9 and TRBJ2-5; TRBD1 matches 7 bases. Germline CDR1 is SEHNR and CDR2 is FQNEAQ (reference sequence). V dropped 1 base and J dropped 5; count of bases not matched to a gene: 4. CDR3 length: 14 amino acids. CDR3 DNA, as far as it was read: TGTGCCAGCAGCTTAGTACAGGGGCGGGAGACC. It translates to CASSLVQGRET. The full CDR3 reads CASSLVQGRETQYF. Looking up the rest from reference TRBV7-9 and TRBJ2-5 gives the full variable domain: DTGVSQNPRHKITKRGQNVTFRCDPISEHNRLYWYRQTLGQGPEFLTYFQNEAQLEKSRLLSDRFSAERPKGSFSTLEIQRTEQGDSAMYLCASSLVQGRETQYFGPGTRLLVL.

Concerning this clone itself: With the read ending 3 residues before the CDR3 end, the germline J gene is used to fill in that end. The chain recombines TRBV18 with TRBJ1-1, with 10 bases identical to TRBD1. The germline CDR1 and CDR2 sequences are KGHSH and LQKENI. The CDR3 is made up of 16 amino acids. Trimming cost V 6 bases and J 0 bases; bases outside gene matches: 7. The CDR3 region is CASSSGTGEMNTEAFF. The CDR3 DNA, read in part, is TGTGCCAGCTCCTCGGGGACAGGGGAGATGAACACTGAA.